Below, one T cell receptor beta chain is given with its context. Its antigen is undetermined. This CDR3 region has 15 residues. CDR1 LNHDA and CDR2 SQIVND come from the germline V gene (reference sequence). J was trimmed by 1 base and V by 5 bases; bases with no gene match: 7. The data belong to a study of identical twins. A universal primer binding site was introduced by template switching. The final cDNA contained unique molecular identifiers. TCRdb independently ran MiXCR on the 5' RACE reads; one entry per CDR3 protein. The data contain around 530,000 distinct CDR3 sequences, 13% to 15% of them singletons. General study points: Its conclusions, products of cross-sectional statistical analysis, did not come from following the same donors. Modeled out-of-frame TCR alpha sharing in monozygotic twins fell below observed levels.

Another study also made use of these data, one on yellow fever vaccine responses in identical twins.

The source is a woman under 30 in good health. The J gene is TRBJ2-5, the V gene TRBV19; 7 positions match TRBD2. Sequenced material: CD4+ T cells sorted from blood. CDR3: CASSAAGVPQETQYF. CDR3 DNA sequence: TGTGCCAGTAGTGCGGCGGGAGTTCCCCAAGAGACCCAGTACTTC.